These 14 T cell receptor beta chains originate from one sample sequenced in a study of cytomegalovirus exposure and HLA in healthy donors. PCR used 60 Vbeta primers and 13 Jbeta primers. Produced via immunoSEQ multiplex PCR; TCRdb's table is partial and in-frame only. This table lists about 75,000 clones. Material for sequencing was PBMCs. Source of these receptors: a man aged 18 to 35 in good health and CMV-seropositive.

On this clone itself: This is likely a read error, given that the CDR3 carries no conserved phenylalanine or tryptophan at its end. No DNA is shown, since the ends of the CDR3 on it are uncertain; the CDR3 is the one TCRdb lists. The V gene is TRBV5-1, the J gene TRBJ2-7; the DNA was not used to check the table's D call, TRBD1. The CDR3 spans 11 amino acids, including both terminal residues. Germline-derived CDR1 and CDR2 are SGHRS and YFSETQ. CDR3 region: CASSSSTTSTP.

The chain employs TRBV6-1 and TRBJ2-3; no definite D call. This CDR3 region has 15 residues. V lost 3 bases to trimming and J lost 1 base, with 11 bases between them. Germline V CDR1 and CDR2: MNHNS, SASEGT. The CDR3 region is CASSDGGPGTDTQYF. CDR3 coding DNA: TGTGCCAGCAGTGATGGCGGCCCTGGCACAGATACGCAGTATTTT.

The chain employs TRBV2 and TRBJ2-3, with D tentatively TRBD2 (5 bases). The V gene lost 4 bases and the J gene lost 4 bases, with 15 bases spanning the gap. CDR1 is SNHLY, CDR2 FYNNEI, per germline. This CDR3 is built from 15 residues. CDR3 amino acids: CASSVRGIEADTQYF. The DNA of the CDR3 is TGTGCCAGCAGTGTCAGAGGGATCGAGGCAGATACGCAGTATTTT.

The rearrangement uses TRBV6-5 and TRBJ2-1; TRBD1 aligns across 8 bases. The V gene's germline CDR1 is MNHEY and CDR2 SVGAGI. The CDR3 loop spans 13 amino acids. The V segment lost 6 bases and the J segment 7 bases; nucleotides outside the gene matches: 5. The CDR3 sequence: CASSQDRANEQFF. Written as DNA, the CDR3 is TGTGCCAGCAGCCAGGACAGGGCTAATGAGCAGTTCTTC.

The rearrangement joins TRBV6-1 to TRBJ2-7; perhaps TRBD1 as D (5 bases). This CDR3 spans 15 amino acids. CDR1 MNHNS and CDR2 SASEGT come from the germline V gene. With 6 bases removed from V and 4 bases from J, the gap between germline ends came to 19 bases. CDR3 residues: CASSYVAGLTYEQYF. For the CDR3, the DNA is TGTGCCAGCAGCTATGTGGCAGGGTTGACGTACGAGCAGTACTTC.

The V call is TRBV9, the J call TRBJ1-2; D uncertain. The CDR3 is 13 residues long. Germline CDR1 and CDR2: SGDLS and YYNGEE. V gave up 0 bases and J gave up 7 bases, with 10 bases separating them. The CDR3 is CASSVGLRSGYTF. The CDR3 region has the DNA TGTGCCAGCAGCGTAGGGCTCAGATCTGGCTACACCTTC.

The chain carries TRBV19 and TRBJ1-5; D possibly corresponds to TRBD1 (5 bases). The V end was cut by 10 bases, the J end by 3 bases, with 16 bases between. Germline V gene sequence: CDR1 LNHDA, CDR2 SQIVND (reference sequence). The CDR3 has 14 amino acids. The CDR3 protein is CATAGAGNNQPQHF. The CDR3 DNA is TGTGCCACCGCCGGGGCGGGGAACAATCAGCCCCAGCATTTT.

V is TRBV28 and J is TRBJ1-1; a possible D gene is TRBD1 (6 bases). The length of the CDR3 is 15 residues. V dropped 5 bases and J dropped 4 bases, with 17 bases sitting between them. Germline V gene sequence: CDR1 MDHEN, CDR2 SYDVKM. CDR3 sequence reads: CASSRGSGGSTEAFF. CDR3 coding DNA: TGTGCCAGCAGTAGGGGTTCGGGGGGCAGCACTGAAGCTTTCTTT.

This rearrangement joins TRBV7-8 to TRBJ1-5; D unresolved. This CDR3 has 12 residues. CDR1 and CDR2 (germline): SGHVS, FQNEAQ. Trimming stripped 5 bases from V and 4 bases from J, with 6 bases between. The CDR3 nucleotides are TGTGCCAGCAGCCAGAGGAATCAGCCCCAGCATTTT. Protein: CASSQRNQPQHF.

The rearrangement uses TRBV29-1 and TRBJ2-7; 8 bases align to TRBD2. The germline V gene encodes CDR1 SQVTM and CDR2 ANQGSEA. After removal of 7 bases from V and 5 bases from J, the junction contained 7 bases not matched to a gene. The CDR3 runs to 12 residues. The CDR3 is CSAGPGRDEQYF. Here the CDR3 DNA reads TGCAGCGCTGGCCCCGGGAGGGACGAGCAGTACTTC.

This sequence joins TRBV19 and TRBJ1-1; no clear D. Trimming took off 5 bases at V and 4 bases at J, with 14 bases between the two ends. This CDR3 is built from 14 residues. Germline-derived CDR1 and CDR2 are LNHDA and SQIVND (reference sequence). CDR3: CASSPVVGVTEAFF. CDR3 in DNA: TGTGCCAGTAGTCCCGTCGTCGGGGTCACTGAAGCTTTCTTT.

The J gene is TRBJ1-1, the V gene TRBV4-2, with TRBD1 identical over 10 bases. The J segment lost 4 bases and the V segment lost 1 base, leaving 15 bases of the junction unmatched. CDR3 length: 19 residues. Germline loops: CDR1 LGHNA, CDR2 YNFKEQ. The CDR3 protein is CASSQGPIGPGTGATEAFF. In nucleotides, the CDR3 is TGTGCCAGCAGCCAAGGCCCGATAGGACCCGGGACAGGGGCCACTGAAGCTTTCTTT.

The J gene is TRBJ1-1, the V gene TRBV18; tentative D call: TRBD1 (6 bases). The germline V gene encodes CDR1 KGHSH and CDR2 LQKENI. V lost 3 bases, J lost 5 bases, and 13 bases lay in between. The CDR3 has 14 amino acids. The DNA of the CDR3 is TGTGCCAGCTCACCGACAGGCAAGGGTACTGAAGCTTTCTTT. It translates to CASSPTGKGTEAFF.

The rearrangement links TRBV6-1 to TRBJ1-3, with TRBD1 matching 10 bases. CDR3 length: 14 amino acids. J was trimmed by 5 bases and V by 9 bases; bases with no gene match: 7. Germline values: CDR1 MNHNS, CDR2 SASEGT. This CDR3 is CASSGQGFRNTIYF. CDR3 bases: TGTGCCAGTTCGGGACAGGGGTTTCGAAACACCATATATTTT.